This TCR beta chain came from a study of T cell responses to AZD1222 COVID-19 vaccine. Study background: Pooling was applied to second doses at about 4 or about 12 weeks.

Method: immunoSEQ multiplex PCR; TCRdb's copy keeps in-frame clones and lacks some. The sample carries tens of thousands of clones, about nine tenths recorded once. As for this clone: Its specificity is unknown.

The study, taken as a whole, reports: Regions 160-218 and 743-854 dominated among vaccine-associated CD4 TCRs spanning spike. There were mostly white British donors and more females than males, and clonal diversity was possibly underestimated. The breadth and depth of Spike-specific TCRs increased once two AZD1222 doses had been given.

This CDR3 contains 11 residues. Trimming pared 4 bases from V and 8 bases from J, leaving 8 bases between. The specimen comprised peripheral blood, sampled on day 0 of AZD1222 vaccination. This clonotype originated in an adult in good health. The rearrangement links TRBV12-3 or TRBV12-4 to TRBJ1-2; D unresolved. CDR3: CASSSLGGYTF. The CDR3 DNA is TGTGCCAGCAGTTCCCTAGGCGGCTACACCTTC.